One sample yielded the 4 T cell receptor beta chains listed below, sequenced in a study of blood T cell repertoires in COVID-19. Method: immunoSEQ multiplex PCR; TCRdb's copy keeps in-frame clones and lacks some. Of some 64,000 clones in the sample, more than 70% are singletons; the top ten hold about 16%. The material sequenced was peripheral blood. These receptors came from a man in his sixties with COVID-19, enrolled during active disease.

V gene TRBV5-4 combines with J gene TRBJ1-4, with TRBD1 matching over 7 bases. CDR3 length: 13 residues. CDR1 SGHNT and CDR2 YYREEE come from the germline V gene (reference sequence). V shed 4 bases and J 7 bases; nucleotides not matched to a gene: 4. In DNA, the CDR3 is TGTGCCAGCAGCCGATGGGACAGTGAAAAACTGTTTTTT. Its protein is CASSRWDSEKLFF.

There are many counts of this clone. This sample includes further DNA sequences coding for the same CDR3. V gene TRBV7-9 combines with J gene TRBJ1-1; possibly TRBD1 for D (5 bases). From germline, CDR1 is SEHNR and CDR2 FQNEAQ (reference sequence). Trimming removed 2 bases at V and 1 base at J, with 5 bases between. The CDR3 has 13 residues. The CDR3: CASSLQGNTEAFF. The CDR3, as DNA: TGTGCCAGCAGCTTACAGGGGAACACTGAAGCTTTCTTT.

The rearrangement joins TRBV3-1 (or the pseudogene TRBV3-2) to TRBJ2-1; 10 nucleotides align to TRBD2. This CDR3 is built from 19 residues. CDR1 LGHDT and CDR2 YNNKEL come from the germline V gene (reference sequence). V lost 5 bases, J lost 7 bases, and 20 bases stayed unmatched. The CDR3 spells CASSIFGQAGGEEVNEQFF. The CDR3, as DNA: TGTGCCAGCAGCATTTTCGGACAAGCGGGAGGGGAGGAGGTTAATGAGCAGTTCTTC.

In nucleotides, the CDR3 is TGTGCCAGCAGCCAAGGCGGGGGGGATTCAGATACGCAGTATTTT. Amino acids: CASSQGGGDSDTQYF. J is TRBJ2-3 and V is TRBV4-2; TRBD2 matches at 9 bases. With 1 base clipped from V and 4 bases from J, the junction kept 3 bases outside the gene matches. Germline CDR1 and CDR2: LGHNA and YNFKEQ. The CDR3 covers 15 residues.